This T cell receptor beta chain was sequenced during a study of vaccination effects on CD4 cells after COVID-19. Study findings and constraints: Convalescent patients numbered few in the study; early post-infection timepoints were missing entirely.

The CDR3 runs to 18 residues. CDR1 and CDR2 (germline): SGHTS, YDEGEE. Trimming at V came to 4 bases and at J to 3 bases, leaving 18 bases not matched to a gene. Before sequencing, viral peptide pools were used by the ViraFEST assay to expand antigen-specific CD4+ T cells. It was after around 10 days of culture that CD4+ T cells were isolated. The cohort was immunized with two doses of either the BNT162b2 or mRNA-1273 vaccine. Cultures had half their medium replaced with IL-2 medium on days 3 and 7. As for this clone: Its matching antigen is unknown.

Assay used: immunoSEQ multiplex PCR; TCRdb lists only in-frame clones, some missing. The sample has some 70,000 clones; 70% to 90% are singletons. This sequence was found in a human donor who received a COVID-19 vaccine. Here the sequenced sample was CD4+ T cells from PBMCs cultured with HCoV-229E spike peptides, taken after COVID-19 vaccination. V gene TRBV5-8 combines with J gene TRBJ1-1, with 7 bases lining up with TRBD1. The CDR3 bases are TGTGCCAGCAGCCTAGAACAGGGGAGGGGGGGGTTTCACACTGAAGCTTTCTTT. It specifies CASSLEQGRGGFHTEAFF.